One T cell receptor (beta chain) is described in this entry. This record belongs to a study of blood T cell repertoires in COVID-19. Study at large: Sites across the United States, Italy and Spain contributed samples from acute and convalescent COVID-19.

In the study's own analysis: Amplification from reference gene primers served as the basis for estimated nucleated cell counts. Produced via immunoSEQ multiplex PCR; TCRdb's table is partial and in-frame only. V and J calls and clone size are copied from that table; D and trimming were computed from the DNA. Of tens of thousands of clones listed, less than 85% are singletons. The specimen was peripheral blood. This clonotype was sampled from a woman between 70 and 85 years old with acute or convalescent COVID-19.

In DNA form, the CDR3 reads TGCAGTGCTAGTAATCCCGGGGGCTCTGGAAACACCATATATTTT. Encoded protein: CSASNPGGSGNTIYF. V and J are TRBV20-1 and TRBJ1-3; tentative D call: TRBD1 (5 bases). V shed 3 bases and J shed 0 bases, with 12 bases lying between them. The CDR3 consists of 15 residues. Germline CDR1 is DFQATT and CDR2 is SNEGSKA (reference sequence).